Following are 14 T cell receptor beta chains from one sample sequenced in a study of Graves' ophthalmopathy and Graves' hyperthyroidism. CDR3 regions of TCR beta were amplified from RNA transcripts. The authors performed first-round RT-PCR with HTBI primers and then a second-round multiplex PCR. TCRdb reanalysed the multiplex PCR reads using MiXCR and keeps one entry per CDR3 protein. The table shows 400,000 to 450,000 distinct CDR3 sequences, with 21% occurring only once. Sequencing was performed on peripheral blood. These receptor sequences come from a woman aged 18-29 years with stable Graves' hyperthyroidism.

The V call is TRBV6-1, the J call TRBJ1-1; 8 nucleotides align to TRBD1. V shed 6 bases and J 1 base; nucleotides not matched to a gene: 4. Germline V gene sequence: CDR1 MNHNS, CDR2 SASEGT. This CDR3 region has 14 residues. CDR3 DNA sequence: TGTGCCAGCAGGCAGCAGGGGGCGAACACTGAAGCTTTCTTT. Its translation: CASRQQGANTEAFF.

This clonotype was observed many times. The chain links TRBV20-1 to TRBJ2-7; D gene uncertain. The CDR3 is 14 residues long. V dropped 2 bases and J dropped 3 bases, with 14 bases sitting between them. The germline CDR1 and CDR2 sequences are DFQATT and SNEGSKA (reference sequence). In DNA form, the CDR3 reads TGCAGTGCTAGAAGGGTGAGGAGAAACTACGAGCAGTACTTC. This translates into CSARRVRRNYEQYF.

The genes are TRBV27 and TRBJ1-2; 8 bases fit TRBD1. CDR1 MNHEY and CDR2 SMNVEV come from the germline V gene (reference sequence). J gave up 8 bases and V 2 bases, and 13 bases lay outside the gene matches. This CDR3 region has 16 residues. The CDR3 spells CASSLKPRTGWMGYTF. In nucleotides, the CDR3 is TGTGCCAGCAGTTTAAAGCCTCGGACAGGGTGGATGGGCTACACCTTC.

In this sample, this clonotype turned up many times. The CDR3 spells CASRDRSLYGYTF. Written as DNA, the CDR3 is TGTGCCAGCAGGGACAGGAGCCTCTATGGCTACACCTTC. The genes are TRBV27 and TRBJ1-2, with 7 bases that match TRBD1. The CDR3 sequence is 13 residues long. Per the germline V gene, CDR1 is MNHEY and CDR2 is SMNVEV (reference sequence). The junction had 5 bases not matched to a gene; V was cut back by 6 bases and J by 4 bases.

This clonotype was recorded at least ten times. This sequence may be a read error, since a much larger clone differs from it by one base. Lacking the conserved final phenylalanine or tryptophan, this CDR3 likely reflects a read error. J is TRBJ1-1 and V is TRBV12-3 or TRBV12-4, with D uncertain. Trimming pared 3 bases from V and 0 bases from J, leaving 5 bases between. CDR3 length equals 13 residues. The CDR3 reads CASSFSVNTEAFI. In DNA form, the CDR3 reads TGTGCCAGCAGTTTTTCGGTGAACACTGAAGCTTTCATT.

The chain combines TRBV19 with TRBJ1-1, with 7 bases identical to TRBD1. The junction had 8 bases not matched to a gene; V was cut back by 6 bases and J by 4 bases. Germline values: CDR1 LNHDA, CDR2 SQIVND (reference sequence). This CDR3 has 14 amino acids. CDR3 amino acids: CASSEQGQSTEAFF. DNA for the CDR3: TGTGCCAGTAGCGAACAGGGGCAGAGCACTGAAGCTTTCTTT. The entire variable domain, with the rest obtained from reference TRBV19 and TRBJ1-1, is as follows: DGGITQSPKYLFRKEGQNVTLSCEQNLNHDAMYWYRQDPGQGLRLIYYSQIVNDFQKGDIAEGYSVSREKKESFPLTVTSAQKNPTAFYLCASSEQGQSTEAFFGQGTRLTVV.

V usage is TRBV12-3 or TRBV12-4 and J usage is TRBJ1-2; a possible D gene is TRBD1 (6 bases). The V end lost 3 bases, the J end lost 3 bases, and 14 bases lay between the germline ends. The CDR3 extends over 15 amino acids. The CDR3 here is CASSFGGAKHYGYTF. The CDR3 DNA reads as TGTGCCAGCAGTTTTGGGGGGGCTAAACACTATGGCTACACCTTC.

This clonotype was observed many times. This chain links TRBV6-1 with TRBJ2-2; D not resolved. Germline V CDR1 and CDR2: MNHNS, SASEGT. The ends were cut back, 1 base at V and 3 bases at J, with 6 bases in the middle. The CDR3 length is 14 residues. The CDR3 nucleotides read TGTGCCAGCAGTGAAGTGAAGGACACCGGGGAGCTGTTTTTT. This translates into CASSEVKDTGELFF.

V is TRBV7-2 and J is TRBJ2-7, with TRBD2 matching 11 bases. Germline V gives CDR1 SGHTA, CDR2 FQGNSA. J lost 4 bases, V lost 6 bases, and 8 bases had no gene match. The CDR3 consists of 15 residues. CDR3 amino acids: CASSPSGGLIYEQYF. The DNA of the CDR3 is TGTGCCAGCAGTCCTAGCGGGGGGCTCATATACGAGCAGTACTTC. Full variable domain (outside the CDR3, taken from reference TRBV7-2 and TRBJ2-7): GAGVSQSPSNKVTEKGKDVELRCDPISGHTALYWYRQSLGQGLEFLIYFQGNSAPDKSGLPSDRFSAERTGGSVSTLTIQRTQQEDSAVYLCASSPSGGLIYEQYFGPGTRLTVT.

The chain recombines TRBV7-2 with TRBJ2-4; D assignment may be TRBD1 or TRBD2 (6 bases each). Germline CDR1 SGHTA, CDR2 FQGNSA. The CDR3 is 14 amino acids. V dropped 5 bases and J dropped 3 bases, with 11 bases sitting between them. The CDR3 DNA is TGTACCAGCAGCAAGGGGGGAGACAAAAACATTCAGTACTTC. It translates to CTSSKGGDKNIQYF.

Concerning this clonotype: This may arise from a read error, as a much more abundant clone is one base away. The chain recombines TRBV3-1 with TRBJ2-7; 12 bases line up with TRBD1. J lost 8 bases, V lost 0 bases, and 8 bases had no gene match. The germline V gene encodes CDR1 LGHDT and CDR2 YNNKEL (reference sequence). CDR3 size: 16 residues. The chain's CDR3 is CASSQDGTGGFYKQYF. The CDR3 nucleotides are TGTGCCAGCAGCCAAGATGGGACAGGGGGCTTTTACAAGCAGTACTTC.

This clonotype was seen repeatedly, ten times or more. V gene TRBV10-3 combines with J gene TRBJ2-7; no reliable D call. Germline CDR1 and CDR2: ENHRY and SYGVKD. The CDR3 covers 14 residues. V lost 8 bases to trimming and J lost 3 bases, with 17 bases between them. CDR3 coding DNA: TGTGCCATCGCCTTCGGAGAGTCGGGCTACGAGCAGTACTTC. This sequence encodes CAIAFGESGYEQYF.

V and J are TRBV20-1 and TRBJ2-7; no clear D gene. V lost 4 bases, J lost 3 bases, and 13 bases lay in between. Germline CDR1 DFQATT, CDR2 SNEGSKA (reference sequence). This CDR3 spans 13 amino acids. The CDR3, as DNA: TGCAGTGCTACCCGCCAAACTGGCTACGAGCAGTACTTC. Translation: CSATRQTGYEQYF.

Turning to this clonotype: A read error is possible here, since a much larger clone lies one base away. The chain links TRBV27 to TRBJ2-2, with a possible D match to TRBD1 (5 bases). Germline V lookup: CDR1 MNHEY, CDR2 SMNVEV (reference sequence). The CDR3 is made up of 13 amino acids. V lost 10 bases and J 6 bases, leaving 15 bases between the germline ends. The CDR3 DNA reads as TGTGCCAACACTCCTTTAGGGGCCGGGGAGCTGTTTTTT. Its protein is CANTPLGAGELFF.